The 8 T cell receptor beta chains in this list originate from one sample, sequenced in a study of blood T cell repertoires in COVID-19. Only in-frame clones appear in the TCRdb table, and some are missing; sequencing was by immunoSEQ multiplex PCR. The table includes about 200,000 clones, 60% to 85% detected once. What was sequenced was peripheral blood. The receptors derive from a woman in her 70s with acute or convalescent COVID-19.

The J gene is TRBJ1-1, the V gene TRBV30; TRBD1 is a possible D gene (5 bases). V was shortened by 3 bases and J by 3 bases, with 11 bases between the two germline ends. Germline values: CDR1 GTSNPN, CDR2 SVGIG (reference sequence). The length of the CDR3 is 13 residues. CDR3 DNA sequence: TGTGCCTGGAGAGCCAGGGTAGACACTGAAGCTTTCTTT. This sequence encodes CAWRARVDTEAFF.

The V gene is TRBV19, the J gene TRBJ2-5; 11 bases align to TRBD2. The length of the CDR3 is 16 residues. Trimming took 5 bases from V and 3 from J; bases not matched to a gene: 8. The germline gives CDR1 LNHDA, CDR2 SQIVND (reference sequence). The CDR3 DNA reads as TGTGCCAGTAGTCTAGGCCCGGGACTAGCGGAAGAGACCCAGTACTTC. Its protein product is CASSLGPGLAEETQYF.

CDR3 loop: CATSRGLGGSGNTIYF. CDR3 DNA: TGTGCCACCAGCAGGGGACTAGGGGGAAGTGGAAACACCATATATTTT. This rearrangement joins TRBV15 to TRBJ1-3; maybe TRBD1 (6 bases). Germline assignment: CDR1 LNHNV and CDR2 YYDKDF (reference sequence). Trimming cost V 3 bases and J 3 bases, with 15 bases left between them. The CDR3 spans 16 residues. Full variable domain (outside the CDR3, taken from reference TRBV15 and TRBJ1-3): DAMVIQNPRYQVTQFGKPVTLSCSQTLNHNVMYWYQQKSSQAPKLLFHYYDKDFNNEADTPDNFQSRRPNTSFCFLDIRSPGLGDTAMYLCATSRGLGGSGNTIYFGEGSWLTVV.

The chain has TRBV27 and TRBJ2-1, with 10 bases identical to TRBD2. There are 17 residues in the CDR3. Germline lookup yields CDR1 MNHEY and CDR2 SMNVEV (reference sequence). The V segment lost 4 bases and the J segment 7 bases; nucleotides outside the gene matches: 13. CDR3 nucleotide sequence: TGTGCCAGCAGTTCTAGCGGGAGTAATTATGTCGTTAATGAGCAGTTCTTC. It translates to CASSSSGSNYVVNEQFF.

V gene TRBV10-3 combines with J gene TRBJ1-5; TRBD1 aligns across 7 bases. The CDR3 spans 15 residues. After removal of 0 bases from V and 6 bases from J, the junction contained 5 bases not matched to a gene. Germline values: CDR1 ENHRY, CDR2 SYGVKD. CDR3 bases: TGTGCCATCAGTGAGTCGACAGGGACGGGTCAGCCCCAGCATTTT. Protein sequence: CAISESTGTGQPQHF.

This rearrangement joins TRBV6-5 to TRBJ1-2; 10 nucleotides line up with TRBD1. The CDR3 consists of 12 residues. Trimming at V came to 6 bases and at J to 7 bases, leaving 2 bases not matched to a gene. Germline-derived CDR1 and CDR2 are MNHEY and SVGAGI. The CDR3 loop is CASRGTGVGYTF. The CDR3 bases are TGTGCCAGCAGGGGGACAGGGGTTGGCTACACCTTC.

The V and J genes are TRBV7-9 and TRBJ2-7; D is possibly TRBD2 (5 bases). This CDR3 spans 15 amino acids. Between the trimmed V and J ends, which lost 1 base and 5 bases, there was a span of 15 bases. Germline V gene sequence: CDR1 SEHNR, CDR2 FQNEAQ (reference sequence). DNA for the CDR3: TGTGCCAGCAGCTTAGGTGGACTGCCTTTCCACGAGCAGTACTTC. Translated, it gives CASSLGGLPFHEQYF.

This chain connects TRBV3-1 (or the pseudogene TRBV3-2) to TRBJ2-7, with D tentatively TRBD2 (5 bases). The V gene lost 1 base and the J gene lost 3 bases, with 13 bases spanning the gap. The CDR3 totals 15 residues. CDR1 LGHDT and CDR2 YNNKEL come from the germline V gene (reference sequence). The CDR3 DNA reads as TGTGCCAGCAGCCAAGTTTTGCGGAGGAGCTACGAGCAGTACTTC. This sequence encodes CASSQVLRRSYEQYF.